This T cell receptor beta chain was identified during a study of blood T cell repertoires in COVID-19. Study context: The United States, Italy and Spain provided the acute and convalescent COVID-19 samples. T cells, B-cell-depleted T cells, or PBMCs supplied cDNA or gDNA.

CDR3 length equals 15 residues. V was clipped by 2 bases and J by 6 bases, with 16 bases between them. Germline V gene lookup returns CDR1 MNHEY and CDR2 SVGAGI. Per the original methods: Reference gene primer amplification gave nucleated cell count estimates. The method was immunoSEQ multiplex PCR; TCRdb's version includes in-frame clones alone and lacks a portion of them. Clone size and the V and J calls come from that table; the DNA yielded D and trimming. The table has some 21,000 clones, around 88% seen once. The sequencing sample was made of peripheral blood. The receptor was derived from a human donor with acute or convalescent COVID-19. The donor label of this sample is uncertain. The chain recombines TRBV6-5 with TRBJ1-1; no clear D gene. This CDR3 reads CASSYERVGFAEAFF. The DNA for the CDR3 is TGTGCCAGCAGTTACGAGAGGGTTGGTTTCGCTGAAGCTTTCTTT.